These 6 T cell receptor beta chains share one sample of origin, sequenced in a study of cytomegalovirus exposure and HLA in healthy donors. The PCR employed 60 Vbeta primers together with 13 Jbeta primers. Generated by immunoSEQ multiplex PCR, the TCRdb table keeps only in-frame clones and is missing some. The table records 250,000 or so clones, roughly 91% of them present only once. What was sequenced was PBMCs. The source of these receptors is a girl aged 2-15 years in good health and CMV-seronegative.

CDR3 amino acids: CASSPSAGGPITDEQFF. In DNA form, the CDR3 reads TGTGCCAGCTCACCCTCAGCGGGAGGGCCCATTACGGATGAGCAGTTCTTC. The rearrangement joins TRBV18 to TRBJ2-1; TRBD2 matches at 10 bases. The V gene's germline CDR1 is KGHSH and CDR2 LQKENI. The CDR3 extends over 17 amino acids. V lost 3 bases, J lost 8 bases, and 13 bases stayed unmatched.

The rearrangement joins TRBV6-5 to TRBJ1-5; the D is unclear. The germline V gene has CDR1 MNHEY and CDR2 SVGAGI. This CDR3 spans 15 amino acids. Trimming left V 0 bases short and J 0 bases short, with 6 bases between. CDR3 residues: CASSYSQNSNQPQHF. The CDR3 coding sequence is TGTGCCAGCAGTTACTCACAGAATAGCAATCAGCCCCAGCATTTT.

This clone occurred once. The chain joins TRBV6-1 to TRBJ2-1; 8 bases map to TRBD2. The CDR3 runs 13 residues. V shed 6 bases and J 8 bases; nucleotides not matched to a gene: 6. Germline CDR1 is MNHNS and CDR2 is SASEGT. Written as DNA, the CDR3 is TGTGCCAGCAGCCCACGGGGGGGCGATGAGCAGTTCTTC. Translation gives CASSPRGGDEQFF.

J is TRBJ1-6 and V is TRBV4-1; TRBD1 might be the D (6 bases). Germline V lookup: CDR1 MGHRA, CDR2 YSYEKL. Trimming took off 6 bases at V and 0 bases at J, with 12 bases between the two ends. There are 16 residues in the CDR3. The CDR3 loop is CASRETGSSYNSPLHF. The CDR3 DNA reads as TGCGCCAGCAGAGAGACAGGAAGCTCCTATAATTCACCCCTCCACTTT.

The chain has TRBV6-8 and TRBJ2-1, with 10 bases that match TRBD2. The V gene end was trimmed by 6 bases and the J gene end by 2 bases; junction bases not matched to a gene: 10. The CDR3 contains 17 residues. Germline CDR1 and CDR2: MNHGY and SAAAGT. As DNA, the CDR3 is TGTGCCAGCAGCTCAACCTTCAGCGGGAGGGCCTACAATGAGCAGTTCTTC. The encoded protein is CASSSTFSGRAYNEQFF.

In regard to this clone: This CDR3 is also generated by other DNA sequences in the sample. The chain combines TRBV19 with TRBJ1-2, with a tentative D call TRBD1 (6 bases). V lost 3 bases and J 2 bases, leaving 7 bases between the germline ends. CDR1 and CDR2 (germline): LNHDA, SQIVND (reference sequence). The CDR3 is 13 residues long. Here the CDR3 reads CASSIDRNYGYTF. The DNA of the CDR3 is TGTGCCAGTAGTATCGACAGGAACTATGGCTACACCTTC.